What follows are 5 T cell receptor beta chains derived from one specimen sequenced in a study of blood T cells in healthy people across ages. A second roughly 7 to 11 cycle PCR used barcoded and J-beta primers. TCRdb processed the 5' RACE reads anew with MiXCR; each CDR3 protein has one entry. The sample has some 920,000 distinct CDR3 sequences, roughly half seen once; the top ten hold 20% to 25%. Material: blood. Every receptor here comes from a woman aged 60-70 years in good health.

This clonotype was detected only a few times. The chain is built from TRBV27 and TRBJ2-7; tentatively, D is TRBD2 (5 bases). Trimming left V 11 bases short and J 2 bases short, with 19 bases between. This CDR3 spans 14 amino acids. In germline, CDR1 is MNHEY, CDR2 SMNVEV (reference sequence). The CDR3 nucleotides are TGTGCCTCCGCACCGAGGAGGTCGACCTACGAGCAGTACTTC. It encodes CASAPRRSTYEQYF.

The genes are TRBV28 and TRBJ2-1; D not resolved. Germline V gene sequence: CDR1 MDHEN, CDR2 SYDVKM. The CDR3 consists of 13 residues. V lost 2 bases and J lost 7, with 9 bases in between. This CDR3 is CASSLGSLNEQFF. Here the CDR3 DNA reads TGTGCCAGCAGTTTAGGCAGTCTAAATGAGCAGTTCTTC.

The V gene is TRBV7-9, the J gene TRBJ2-4; 7 nucleotides agree with TRBD1. CDR1 SEHNR and CDR2 FQNEAQ come from the germline V gene (reference sequence). V lost 4 bases, J lost 0 bases, and 9 bases stayed unmatched. The CDR3 is 17 residues long. The CDR3 nucleotides are TGTGCCAGCAGCTCCACTTACAGGGGAGCAGCCAAAAACATTCAGTACTTC. As protein: CASSSTYRGAAKNIQYF.

The chain uses TRBV15 and TRBJ1-6; D remains unclear. V was cut by 0 bases and J by 9 bases, with 6 bases left in between. The CDR3 has 13 amino acids. Per germline, CDR1 LNHNV and CDR2 YYDKDF (reference sequence). The CDR3 coding sequence is TGTGCCACCAGCAGAGACAAGGGTTCACCCCTCCACTTT. It is translated as CATSRDKGSPLHF. Based on the CDR3 plus reference TRBV15 and TRBJ1-6, the full variable domain is DAMVIQNPRYQVTQFGKPVTLSCSQTLNHNVMYWYQQKSSQAPKLLFHYYDKDFNNEADTPDNFQSRRPNTSFCFLDIRSPGLGDTAMYLCATSRDKGSPLHFGNGTRLTVT.

The V and J genes are TRBV4-2 and TRBJ2-7; D possibly uses TRBD1 or TRBD2 (6 bases each). CDR1 is LGHNA and CDR2 is YNFKEQ in the germline V gene. V lost 3 bases and J lost 7, with 22 bases in between. CDR3 length: 16 amino acids. CDR3 protein: CASSQGGAMTYNEQYF. In DNA, the CDR3 is TGTGCCAGCAGCCAGGGGGGCGCCATGACCTACAATGAGCAGTACTTC.